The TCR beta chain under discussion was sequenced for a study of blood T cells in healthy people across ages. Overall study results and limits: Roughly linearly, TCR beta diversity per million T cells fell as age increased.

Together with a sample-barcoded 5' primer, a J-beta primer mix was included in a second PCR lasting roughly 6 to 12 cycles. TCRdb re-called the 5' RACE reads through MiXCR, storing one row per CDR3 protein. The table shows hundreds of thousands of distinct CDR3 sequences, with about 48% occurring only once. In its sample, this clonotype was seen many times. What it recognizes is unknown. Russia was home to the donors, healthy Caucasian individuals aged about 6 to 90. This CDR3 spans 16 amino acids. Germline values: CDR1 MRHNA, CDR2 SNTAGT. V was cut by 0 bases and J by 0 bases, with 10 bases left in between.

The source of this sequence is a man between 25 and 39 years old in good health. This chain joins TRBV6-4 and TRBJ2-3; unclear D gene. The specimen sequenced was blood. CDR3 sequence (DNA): TGTGCCAGCAGTGACTCCGGTAGGGTCAGCACAGATACGCAGTATTTT. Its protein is CASSDSGRVSTDTQYF.